This T cell receptor beta chain was sequenced for a study of response to subunit inactivated influenza vaccine. TCRdb called the RT-PCR reads again in MiXCR, with one record for every CDR3 protein. The sample comprises roughly 500,000 distinct CDR3 sequences, around 21% of which are singletons, and 2.5% to 3.5% rests with the top ten. This CDR3 comprises 13 residues. The germline V gene encodes CDR1 DFQATT and CDR2 SNEGSKA (reference sequence). The ends were cut back, 8 bases at V and 4 bases at J, with 16 bases in the middle. The same data also went into a second study, on T cells expressing NK-cell markers. This second study notes: 5'RACE template switching with UMIs produced the TCR beta cDNA.

The TCR was taken from a man aged 45-65 years who received an inactivated influenza vaccine. The specimen was CD4+ T cells sorted from PBMCs, collected 11 to 12 days after vaccination. The chain recombines TRBV20-1 with TRBJ2-3; possible D gene TRBD1, 6 bases. CDR3 bases: TGCAGTACTAACAGGGAAAACGCAGATACGCAGTATTTT. Translated: CSTNRENADTQYF.